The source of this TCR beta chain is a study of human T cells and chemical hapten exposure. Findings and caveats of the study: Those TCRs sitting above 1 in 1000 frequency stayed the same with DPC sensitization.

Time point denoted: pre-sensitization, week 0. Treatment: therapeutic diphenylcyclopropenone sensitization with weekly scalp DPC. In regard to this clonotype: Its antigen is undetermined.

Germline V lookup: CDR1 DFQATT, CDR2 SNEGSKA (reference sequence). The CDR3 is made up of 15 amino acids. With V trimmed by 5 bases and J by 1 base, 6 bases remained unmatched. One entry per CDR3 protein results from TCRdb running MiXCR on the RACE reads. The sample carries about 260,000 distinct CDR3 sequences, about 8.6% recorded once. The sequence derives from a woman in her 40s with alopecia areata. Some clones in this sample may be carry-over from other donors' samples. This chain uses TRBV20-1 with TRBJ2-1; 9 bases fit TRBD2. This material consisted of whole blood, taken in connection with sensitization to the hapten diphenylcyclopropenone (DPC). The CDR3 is CSAGGLAWSYNEQFF. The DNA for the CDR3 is TGCAGTGCTGGAGGACTAGCGTGGTCCTACAATGAGCAGTTCTTC.